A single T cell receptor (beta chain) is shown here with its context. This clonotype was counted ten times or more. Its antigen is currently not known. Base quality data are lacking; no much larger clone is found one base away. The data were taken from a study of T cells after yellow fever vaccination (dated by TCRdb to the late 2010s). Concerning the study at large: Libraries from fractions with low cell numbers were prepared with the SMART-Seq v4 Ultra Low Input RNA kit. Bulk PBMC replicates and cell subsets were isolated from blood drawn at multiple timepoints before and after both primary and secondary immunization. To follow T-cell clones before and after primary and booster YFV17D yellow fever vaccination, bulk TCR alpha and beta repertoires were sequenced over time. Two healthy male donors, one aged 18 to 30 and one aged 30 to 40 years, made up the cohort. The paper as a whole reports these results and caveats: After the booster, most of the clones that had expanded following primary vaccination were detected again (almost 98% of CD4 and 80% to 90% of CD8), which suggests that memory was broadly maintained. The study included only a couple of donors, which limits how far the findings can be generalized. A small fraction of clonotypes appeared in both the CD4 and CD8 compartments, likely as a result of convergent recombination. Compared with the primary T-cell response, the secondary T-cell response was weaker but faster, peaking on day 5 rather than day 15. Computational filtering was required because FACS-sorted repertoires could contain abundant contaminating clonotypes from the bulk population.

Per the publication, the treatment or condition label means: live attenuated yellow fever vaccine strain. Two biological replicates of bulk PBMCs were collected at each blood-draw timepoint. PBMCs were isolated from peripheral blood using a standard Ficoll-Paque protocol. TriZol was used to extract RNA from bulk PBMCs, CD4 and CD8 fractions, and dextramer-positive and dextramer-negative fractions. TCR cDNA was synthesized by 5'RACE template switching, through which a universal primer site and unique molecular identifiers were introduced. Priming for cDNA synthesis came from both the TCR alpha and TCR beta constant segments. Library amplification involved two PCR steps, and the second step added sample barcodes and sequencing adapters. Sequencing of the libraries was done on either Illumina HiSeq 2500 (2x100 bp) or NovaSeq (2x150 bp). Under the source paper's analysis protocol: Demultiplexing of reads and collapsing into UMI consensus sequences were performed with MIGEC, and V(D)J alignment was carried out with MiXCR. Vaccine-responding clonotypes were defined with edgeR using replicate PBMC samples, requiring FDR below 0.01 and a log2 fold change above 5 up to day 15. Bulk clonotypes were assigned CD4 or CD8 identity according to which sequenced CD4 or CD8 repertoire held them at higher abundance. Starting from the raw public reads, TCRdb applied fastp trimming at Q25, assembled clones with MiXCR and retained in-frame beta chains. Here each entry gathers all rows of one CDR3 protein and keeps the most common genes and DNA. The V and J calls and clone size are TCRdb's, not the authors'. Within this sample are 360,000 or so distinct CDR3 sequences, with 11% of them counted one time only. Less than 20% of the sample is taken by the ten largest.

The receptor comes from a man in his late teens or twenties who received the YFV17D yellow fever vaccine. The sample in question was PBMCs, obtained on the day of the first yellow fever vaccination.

The CDR3 protein sequence reads: CASSPGGSGNTIYF. The bases read TGTGCCAGCAGCCCGGGGGGCTCTGGAAACACCATATATTTT. The chain is assembled from TRBV3-1 and TRBJ1-3; the D region possibly corresponds to TRBD1 (5 bases align). The V and J ends are trimmed by 4 bases and 0 bases, leaving 7 bases between them. The CDR3 holds 14 amino acids from the cysteine to the phenylalanine. Of the read, only the CDR3 DNA is kept; its 42 bases are in frame from base 1. The germline V gene (reference sequence) gives CDR1 as LGHDT and CDR2 as YNNKEL.